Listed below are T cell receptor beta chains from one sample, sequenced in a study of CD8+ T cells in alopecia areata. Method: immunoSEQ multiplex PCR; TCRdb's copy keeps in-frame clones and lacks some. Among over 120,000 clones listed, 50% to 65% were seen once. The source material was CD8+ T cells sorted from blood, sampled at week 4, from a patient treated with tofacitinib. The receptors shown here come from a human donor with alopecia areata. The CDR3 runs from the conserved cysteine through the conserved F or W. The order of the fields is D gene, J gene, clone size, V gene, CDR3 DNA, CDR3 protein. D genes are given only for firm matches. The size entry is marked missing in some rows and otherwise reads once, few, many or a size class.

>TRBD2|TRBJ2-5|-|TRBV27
TGTGCCAGCAGTCCGCTAGGGACTAGCGGGGGTGAGACCCAGTACTTC
CASSPLGTSGGETQYF
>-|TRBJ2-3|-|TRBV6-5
TGTGCCAGCAGTTACCCGGGGGATACGCAGTATTTT
CASSYPGDTQYF
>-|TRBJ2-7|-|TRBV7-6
TGTGCCAGCAGCCATGGACGGAAAGACAGCGAGCAGTACTTC
CASSHGRKDSEQYF
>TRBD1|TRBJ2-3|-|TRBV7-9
TGTGCCAGCAGCTCGGACAGGAGCACAGATACGCAGTATTTT
CASSSDRSTDTQYF
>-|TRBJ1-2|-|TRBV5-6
TGTGCCAGCAGCCCCGGGGGGATAGATGGCTACACCTTC
CASSPGGIDGYTF
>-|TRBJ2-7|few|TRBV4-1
TGCGCCAGCAGCCAAGAAGGCGAGAGCTCCTACGAGCAGTACTTC
CASSQEGESSYEQYF
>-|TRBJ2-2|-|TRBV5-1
TGCGCCAGCAGCCCGGGGGTCACCGGGGAGCTGTTTTTT
CASSPGVTGELFF
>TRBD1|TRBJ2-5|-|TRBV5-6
TGTGCCAGCAGCCTTAGACAGGGTCTGGGAGAGACCCAGTACTTC
CASSLRQGLGETQYF
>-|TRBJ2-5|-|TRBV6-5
TGTGCCAGCAGTACTAGGGGGTTCCGAGAGACCCAGTACTTC
CASSTRGFRETQYF
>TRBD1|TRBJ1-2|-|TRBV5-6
TGTGCCAGCAACCTCCGGGACAGATGTAACTATGGCTACACCTTC
CASNLRDRCNYGYTF
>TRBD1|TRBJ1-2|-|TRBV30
TGTGCCTGGAGCCCTACAGGGGGTTATGGCTACACCTTC
CAWSPTGGYGYTF
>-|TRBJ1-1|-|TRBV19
TGTGCCAGTAGTGACATCCCGAGGATGGCTTTCTTT
CASSDIPRMAFF
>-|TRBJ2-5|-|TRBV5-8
TGTGCCAGCAGCTCCTGGGAGACCCAGTACTTC
CASSSWETQYF
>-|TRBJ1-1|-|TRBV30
TGTGCCGGGTCCGTCGGGACTGAAGCTTTCTTT
CAGSVGTEAFF
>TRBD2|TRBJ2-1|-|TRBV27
TGTGCCAGCAGACCTAGCGGGGGGCCCTACAATGAGCAGTTCTTC
CASRPSGGPYNEQFF
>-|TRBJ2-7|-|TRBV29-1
TGCAGCGCAGAGGACAGCTACGAGCAGTACTTC
CSAEDSYEQYF
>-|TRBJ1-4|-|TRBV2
TGTGCCAGCAGTGAAATCCAGGAGGAAAATGAAAAACTGTTTTTT
CASSEIQEENEKLFF
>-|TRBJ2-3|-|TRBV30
TGTGCCTGGGGGCCTTCTAGCACAGATACGCAGTATTTT
CAWGPSSTDTQYF
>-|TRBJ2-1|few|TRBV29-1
TGCAGCTCCCAAACCGTGGATACTAACAATGAGCAGTTCTTC
CSSQTVDTNNEQFF
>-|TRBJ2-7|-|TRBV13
TGTGCCAGCAGCCCTATTAATGAGGGGAGCGAGCAGTACTTC
CASSPINEGSEQYF
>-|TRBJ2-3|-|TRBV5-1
TGCGCCAGCAGCGTGCTTCAGGGAGAAGGCCCAGATACGCAGTATTTT
CASSVLQGEGPDTQYF
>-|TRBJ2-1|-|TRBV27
TGTGCCAGCAGTCAGGGTAATGAGCAGTTCTTC
CASSQGNEQFF
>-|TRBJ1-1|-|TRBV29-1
TGCAGCGTTGGACCGGGGAGGGAAAGTGAAGCTTTCTTT
CSVGPGRESEAFF
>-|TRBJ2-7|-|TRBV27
TGTGCCAGCAGCCCCGGGGGCGAGCAGTACTTC
CASSPGGEQYF
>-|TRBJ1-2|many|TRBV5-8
TGTGCCAGCAGCCCTAGTTGGGGCTACACCTTC
CASSPSWGYTF
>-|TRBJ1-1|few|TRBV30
TGTGCCTGGAAGGGTAAGATGAACACTGAAGCTTTCTTT
CAWKGKMNTEAFF
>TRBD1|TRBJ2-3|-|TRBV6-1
TGTGCCAGCAGTGACGGGACAGGGGGCGCAGATACGCAGTATTTT
CASSDGTGGADTQYF
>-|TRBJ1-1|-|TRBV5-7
TGTGCCAGCAGCCGGGCGGGGCTCTACACTGAAGCTTTCTTT
CASSRAGLYTEAFF
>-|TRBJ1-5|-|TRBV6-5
TGTGCCAGCAGGGGGGCCGGCAATCAGCCCCAGCATTTT
CASRGAGNQPQHF
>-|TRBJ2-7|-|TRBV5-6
TGTGCCAGCAGCCTAGGGTCCTCCTACGAGCAGTACTTC
CASSLGSSYEQYF
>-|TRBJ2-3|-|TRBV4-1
TGCGCCAGCAGCCAAGTTGGAGATACGCAGTATTTT
CASSQVGDTQYF
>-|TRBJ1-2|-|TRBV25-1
TGTGCCAGCAGTGAACGTACAGTCTTCTATGGCTACACCTTC
CASSERTVFYGYTF
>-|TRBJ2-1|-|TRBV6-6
TGTGCCAGCAGTTACTCGACTAACGGGGGCAATGAGCAGTTCTTC
CASSYSTNGGNEQFF
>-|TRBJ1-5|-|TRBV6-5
TGTGCCAGCAGGGGTTCGATGGAACTCAATCAGCCCCAGCATTTT
CASRGSMELNQPQHF
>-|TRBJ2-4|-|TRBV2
TGTGCCAGCAGTGGGGACCCCCGCAGAGCCAAAAACATTCAGTACTTC
CASSGDPRRAKNIQYF
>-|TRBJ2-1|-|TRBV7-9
TGTGCCAGCAGCTTAGGGGAAGACAATGAGCAGTTCTTC
CASSLGEDNEQFF
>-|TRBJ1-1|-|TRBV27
TGTGCCACCAACGAGGGGACTGAAGCTTTCTTT
CATNEGTEAFF
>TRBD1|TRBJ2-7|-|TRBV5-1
TGCGCCAGCAGCCCTACCCTGGGACAGGGTGCCTACGAGCAGTACTTC
CASSPTLGQGAYEQYF